These 28 T cell receptor beta chains originate from one sample sequenced in a study of OX40 agonist ivuxolimab in advanced cancers. Repertoires were generated with immunoSEQ multiplex PCR, while TCRdb's copy carries only in-frame clones and drops some. The repertoire has 30,000 to 45,000 clones, about four fifths of them found once; the top ten carry about 8.8%. Material: CD4+ or CD8+ T cells sorted from blood, obtained in a trial of the OX40 agonist ivuxolimab. All receptors come from an adult with an advanced solid tumor such as melanoma, head and neck, liver or kidney cancer.

The chain uses TRBV11-2 and TRBJ1-2, with D perhaps TRBD1 (5 bases). This CDR3 is 15 amino acids long. Germline V gene data show CDR1 as SGHAT and CDR2 as FQNNGV. Trimming removed 3 bases at V and 6 bases at J, with 17 bases between. This CDR3 reads CASSFLTETANGYTF. The CDR3 DNA follows: TGTGCCAGCAGCTTCCTGACCGAGACAGCGAATGGCTACACCTTC.

The chain uses TRBV25-1 and TRBJ2-3; D uncertain. The CDR3 is made up of 14 amino acids. Per the germline V gene, CDR1 is MGHDK and CDR2 is SYGVNS. V gave up 3 bases and J gave up 3 bases, with 10 bases separating them. The CDR3 is CASSDSGRTDTQYF. DNA for the CDR3: TGTGCCAGCAGTGACTCCGGACGGACAGATACGCAGTATTTT.

The V gene is TRBV7-9, the J gene TRBJ2-1, with a weak D call TRBD1 (5 bases). The V gene lost 5 bases and the J gene lost 6 bases, with 17 bases spanning the gap. The CDR3 has 15 amino acids. In germline, CDR1 is SEHNR, CDR2 FQNEAQ (reference sequence). In DNA, the CDR3 is TGTGCCAGCAGCCCGCCCAGGGTGGCCAGCAATGAGCAGTTCTTC. Encoded protein: CASSPPRVASNEQFF.

The V gene is TRBV4-2, the J gene TRBJ2-2; no clear D. Germline lookup yields CDR1 LGHNA and CDR2 YNFKEQ. This CDR3 has 15 residues. Trimming took off 0 bases at V and 2 bases at J, with 7 bases between the two ends. The CDR3 coding sequence is TGTGCCAGCAGCCAAGAAACTACTAACACCGGGGAGCTGTTTTTT. This translates into CASSQETTNTGELFF.

The chain carries TRBV10-3 and TRBJ2-1; TRBD2 agrees at 10 bases. The CDR3 spans 14 residues. From germline, CDR1 is ENHRY and CDR2 SYGVKD. V trimming: 7 bases; J trimming: 5 bases; junction bases outside the gene matches: 5. The CDR3 is CAINKAGGNNEQFF. The CDR3 DNA reads as TGTGCCATCAACAAAGCGGGAGGGAACAATGAGCAGTTCTTC.

This clone has just a few counts. Compared with germline, one end of the junction differs, possibly owing to a read error. V and J are TRBV5-4 and TRBJ2-7, with 14 nucleotides matching TRBD2. Germline V gene lookup returns CDR1 SGHNT and CDR2 YYREEE (reference sequence). The CDR3 loop spans 16 amino acids. This CDR3 reads CASSQGLAGGTYEQYF. The DNA of the CDR3 is TGCGCCAGCAGCCAAGGACTAGCGGGGGGCACCTACGAGCAGTACTTC.

The rearrangement uses TRBV5-4 and TRBJ2-7; 7 bases agree with TRBD2. CDR3 size: 13 residues. Germline assignment: CDR1 SGHNT and CDR2 YYREEE (reference sequence). The J segment lost 5 bases and the V segment lost 2 bases, leaving 4 bases of the junction unmatched. The CDR3 DNA reads as TGTGCCAGCAGCTTATACAGCGGGAACGAGCAGTACTTC. This translates into CASSLYSGNEQYF.

CDR3 amino acids: CASSQVGSSGNTIYF. DNA for the CDR3: TGTGCCAGCAGTCAAGTTGGCAGCTCTGGAAACACCATATATTTT. This rearrangement joins TRBV7-2 to TRBJ1-3; D unresolved. The CDR3 has 15 residues. Germline values: CDR1 SGHTA, CDR2 FQGNSA. Trimming stripped 6 bases from V and 0 bases from J, with 12 bases between.

The chain combines TRBV6-6 with TRBJ1-1, with 12 nucleotides matching TRBD1. The CDR3 runs to 16 residues. Germline loops: CDR1 MNHNY, CDR2 SVGAGI (reference sequence). The ends lost 5 bases at V and 0 bases at J; junction bases unmatched: 4. CDR3 in amino acids: CASSTGTGGLNTEAFF. The CDR3, as DNA: TGTGCCAGCAGTACCGGGACAGGGGGCTTGAACACTGAAGCTTTCTTT.

This clone was observed a single time. V gene TRBV5-1 combines with J gene TRBJ1-4, with TRBD1 matching over 11 bases. The CDR3 consists of 14 residues. Germline V lookup: CDR1 SGHRS, CDR2 YFSETQ. V lost 4 bases to trimming and J lost 8 bases; unmatched junction nucleotides: 4. CDR3: CASSDGTGGEKLFF. The CDR3 region has the DNA TGCGCCAGCAGCGACGGGACAGGGGGGGAAAAACTGTTTTTT. Full variable domain (outside the CDR3, taken from reference TRBV5-1 and TRBJ1-4): KAGVTQTPRYLIKTRGQQVTLSCSPISGHRSVSWYQQTPGQGLQFLFEYFSETQRNKGNFPGRFSGRQFSNSRSEMNVSTLELGDSALYLCASSDGTGGEKLFFGSGTQLSVL.

This rearrangement joins TRBV7-6 to TRBJ1-4, with D tentatively TRBD1 (6 bases). The CDR3 spans 15 residues. Germline CDR1 SGHVS, CDR2 FNYEAQ. V lost 5 bases to trimming and J lost 8 bases, with 18 bases between them. The CDR3 reads CASSPTPGVYEKLFF. CDR3 bases: TGTGCCAGCAGCCCGACACCAGGGGTGTACGAAAAACTGTTTTTT.

The rearrangement joins TRBV7-2 to TRBJ2-5; possible D gene TRBD1, 6 bases. Trimming left V 1 base short and J 5 bases short, with 17 bases between. The CDR3 is made up of 16 amino acids. The germline V gene encodes CDR1 SGHTA and CDR2 FQGNSA. This CDR3 reads CASSLGYLLRGETQYF. The CDR3 DNA sequence: TGTGCCAGCAGCTTAGGGTACCTCCTAAGGGGGGAGACCCAGTACTTC.

This clone was seen only once. V is TRBV4-1 and J is TRBJ2-5; D not certain. V shed 1 base and J shed 4 bases, with 10 bases lying between them. Germline assignment: CDR1 MGHRA and CDR2 YSYEKL. CDR3 length: 14 amino acids. In nucleotides, the CDR3 is TGCGCCAGCAGCCAAGTTGTAGGGCGAGAGACCCAGTACTTC. This translates into CASSQVVGRETQYF.

The chain has TRBV5-1 and TRBJ1-4, with a tentative D call TRBD1 (6 bases). The CDR3 totals 15 residues. Trimming took off 4 bases at V and 4 bases at J, with 14 bases between the two ends. Germline V gene sequence: CDR1 SGHRS, CDR2 YFSETQ. CDR3: CASSPTGLGNEKLFF. CDR3 bases: TGCGCCAGCAGCCCTACAGGGCTCGGTAATGAAAAACTGTTTTTT.

V gene TRBV21-1 combines with J gene TRBJ1-5; the DNA was not used to check the table's D call, TRBD1. TRBV21-1 is described as a pseudogene. The CDR3 runs to 15 residues. CDR3 sequence: CASSPNTGGYQPQHF. The CDR3 coding sequence is TGTGCCAGCAGCCCAAACACAGGGGGGTATCAGCCCCAGCATTTT.

This clone was counted a single time. The rearrangement uses TRBV28 and TRBJ2-6; TRBD1 is a possible D gene (6 bases). Germline values: CDR1 MDHEN, CDR2 SYDVKM. The CDR3 is made up of 15 amino acids. V was pared by 6 bases and J by 2 bases, with 11 bases between. The CDR3: CASRVDRAGANVLTF. CDR3 nucleotides: TGTGCCAGCAGAGTGGACAGAGCTGGGGCCAACGTCCTGACTTTC.

The chain employs TRBV28 and TRBJ1-5; D call uncertain. V was shortened by 4 bases and J by 0 bases, with 10 bases between the two germline ends. Germline loops: CDR1 MDHEN, CDR2 SYDVKM. This CDR3 has 15 amino acids. This CDR3 is CASSSPGSSNQPQHF. DNA for the CDR3: TGTGCCAGCAGTTCCCCTGGCAGTAGCAATCAGCCCCAGCATTTT.

This chain links TRBV15 with TRBJ2-1; 11 nucleotides line up with TRBD1. This CDR3 has 15 amino acids. Germline CDR1 and CDR2: LNHNV and YYDKDF (reference sequence). Trimming cost V 6 bases and J 3 bases; bases outside gene matches: 4. CDR3 amino acids: CATSWGQGVYNEQFF. Written as DNA, the CDR3 is TGTGCCACCAGTTGGGGACAGGGGGTCTACAATGAGCAGTTCTTC.

The chain is built from TRBV7-8 and TRBJ1-2; TRBD1 might be the D (5 bases). The length of the CDR3 is 14 residues. CDR1 SGHVS and CDR2 FQNEAQ come from the germline V gene. V gave up 3 bases and J gave up 5 bases, with 13 bases separating them. The CDR3 protein is CASSFGGRRYGYTF. CDR3 nucleotide sequence: TGTGCCAGCAGCTTTGGGGGACGGCGATATGGCTACACCTTC.

This clone is a singleton in its sample. The chain employs TRBV6-5 and TRBJ2-1, with 10 bases fitting TRBD2. J was trimmed by 3 bases and V by 5 bases; bases with no gene match: 4. The CDR3 has 15 amino acids. Germline V lookup: CDR1 MNHEY, CDR2 SVGAGI. The CDR3 DNA follows: TGTGCCAGCAGTCCGGGACTAGCGTTCTACAATGAGCAGTTCTTC. Its protein is CASSPGLAFYNEQFF.

The rearrangement uses TRBV5-1 and TRBJ2-1; a possible D gene is TRBD2 (7 bases). From germline, CDR1 is SGHRS and CDR2 YFSETQ. With 4 bases removed from V and 7 bases from J, the gap between germline ends came to 18 bases. CDR3 length: 15 amino acids. The CDR3 sequence is CASSLDQGGGNEQFF. The CDR3, as DNA: TGCGCCAGCAGCCTTGACCAGGGAGGGGGTAATGAGCAGTTCTTC.

The chain is built from TRBV30 and TRBJ2-2; D uncertain. This CDR3 is 14 amino acids long. Per germline, CDR1 GTSNPN and CDR2 SVGIG (reference sequence). With 7 bases removed from V and 0 bases from J, the gap between germline ends came to 12 bases. CDR3 DNA sequence: TGTGCCTCACCCCCATGGTCGAACACCGGGGAGCTGTTTTTT. As protein: CASPPWSNTGELFF. The entire variable domain, with the rest obtained from reference TRBV30 and TRBJ2-2, is as follows: SQTIHQWPATLVQPVGSPLSLECTVEGTSNPNLYWYRQAAGRGLQLLFYSVGIGQISSEVPQNLSASRPQDRQFILSSKKLLLSDSGFYLCASPPWSNTGELFFGEGSRLTVL.

This chain connects TRBV27 to TRBJ1-1; D is uncertain. V lost 7 bases to trimming and J lost 6 bases, with 0 bases between them. Germline-derived CDR1 and CDR2 are MNHEY and SMNVEV (reference sequence). This CDR3 comprises 8 residues. This CDR3 is CASTEAFF. CDR3 in DNA: TGTGCCAGCACTGAAGCTTTCTTT.

This clone was observed a single time. The V gene is TRBV5-1, the J gene TRBJ2-5; 13 bases are shared with TRBD2. CDR3 length equals 16 residues. CDR1 SGHRS and CDR2 YFSETQ come from the germline V gene. J was trimmed by 4 bases and V by 4 bases; bases with no gene match: 7. The CDR3 spells CASSPSTSGGGETQYF. The DNA for the CDR3 is TGCGCCAGCAGCCCGTCAACTAGCGGGGGGGGAGAGACCCAGTACTTC. The whole variable domain, remainder taken from reference TRBV5-1 and TRBJ2-5, is KAGVTQTPRYLIKTRGQQVTLSCSPISGHRSVSWYQQTPGQGLQFLFEYFSETQRNKGNFPGRFSGRQFSNSRSEMNVSTLELGDSALYLCASSPSTSGGGETQYFGPGTRLLVL.

The V and J genes are TRBV2 and TRBJ1-1; maybe TRBD1 (6 bases). The CDR3 consists of 14 residues. Germline-derived CDR1 and CDR2 are SNHLY and FYNNEI. Trimming shortened V by 4 bases and J by 0 bases, and 9 bases separated the two germline ends. CDR3 coding DNA: TGTGCCAGCAGTGCCGGACAGCTGAACACTGAAGCTTTCTTT. Translated, it gives CASSAGQLNTEAFF.

The rearrangement links TRBV28 to TRBJ2-1, with TRBD2 matching over 11 bases. Trimming removed 6 bases from V and 3 bases from J; junction bases left unmatched: 10. This CDR3 region has 17 residues. CDR1 MDHEN and CDR2 SYDVKM come from the germline V gene. CDR3 sequence reads: CASSPRATSGSYNEQFF. The CDR3 DNA sequence: TGTGCCAGCAGCCCCCGAGCCACTAGCGGGAGCTACAATGAGCAGTTCTTC.

This clone was picked up a small number of times. The chain uses TRBV10-3 and TRBJ1-2, with D possibly being TRBD1 (6 bases). Germline values: CDR1 ENHRY, CDR2 SYGVKD. Trimming shortened V by 0 bases and J by 6 bases, and 14 bases separated the two germline ends. The CDR3 has 15 residues. CDR3 protein: CAISESIGGINGYTF. The CDR3 DNA reads as TGTGCCATCAGTGAGTCGATAGGGGGAATCAATGGCTACACCTTC.

This chain uses TRBV19 with TRBJ2-1; 8 positions match TRBD2. CDR1 is LNHDA, CDR2 SQIVND, per germline (reference sequence). With V trimmed by 1 base and J by 5 bases, 1 base remained unmatched. This CDR3 region has 14 residues. The CDR3 DNA reads TGTGCCAGTAGTATAGCGACTAGCGACAATGAGCAGTTCTTC. It specifies CASSIATSDNEQFF.